This T cell receptor beta chain was identified during a study of shared clonotypes between healthy human individuals. This clone appeared a single time. Its antigen is not identified. Findings of the study overall: Tissues were not sampled, only blood, and their repertoires likely differ. Non-shared clonotypes showed lower generation probabilities than clonotypes common to all four donors.

The germline gives CDR1 MNHEY, CDR2 SMNVEV (reference sequence). The CDR3 length is 14 residues. V lost 8 bases to trimming and J lost 5 bases, with 19 bases between them. Every subset's genomic DNA went evenly onto several immunoSEQ plates. Replicate PCRs run on sorted subsets employed approximately 200 ng DNA, approximately 30,000 T cell genomes. Sequencing used immunoSEQ multiplex PCR; TCRdb keeps in-frame clones, though not all of them. Among roughly 590,000 clones listed, less than 97% were seen once. Naive CD8 populations comprised CD45RO-negative cells positively selected for CCR7, excluding terminally differentiated effector memory CD45RA+ cells.

V usage is TRBV27 and J usage is TRBJ2-7; D remains ambiguous. This TCR came from a woman under 40 in good health. The sample taken for sequencing was naive CD8+ T cells sorted from blood. DNA for the CDR3: TGTGCCAGCCATGCTGGTGGGTCTCTACACGAGCAGTACTTC. Protein sequence: CASHAGGSLHEQYF.